The 17 T cell receptor beta chains reported below all come from one sample, sequenced in a study of CD8 T cells in Susac syndrome. With random hexamers, reverse transcription was performed on about 0.45 to 1 ug of RNA. Each CDR3 protein is one row after TCRdb ran MiXCR on the immunoSEQ multiplex PCR reads. The table lists roughly 200,000 distinct CDR3 sequences, roughly 94% of them singletons. The sequenced sample was CD4+ T cells from PBMCs. Receptors originate from a human donor with Susac syndrome.

J is TRBJ1-2 and V is TRBV6-5; D perhaps matches TRBD1 (5 bases). CDR1 is MNHEY, CDR2 SVGAGI, per germline. The CDR3 is 15 residues long. V was trimmed by 7 bases and J by 6 bases, leaving 21 bases between them. The CDR3 loop reads CASTLGAGRRNGYTF. CDR3 bases: TGTGCCAGCACCCTAGGGGCAGGGAGAAGGAATGGCTACACCTTC.

The chain carries TRBV4-3 and TRBJ1-4; 8 bases are shared with TRBD1. Germline-derived CDR1 and CDR2 are LGHNA and YSLEER. CDR3 length equals 14 residues. J was trimmed by 4 bases and V by 4 bases; bases with no gene match: 2. For the CDR3, the DNA is TGCGCCAGCAGCCTACAGGGGGATAATGAAAAACTGTTTTTT. It translates to CASSLQGDNEKLFF.

The chain recombines TRBV10-3 with TRBJ2-7; 7 bases agree with TRBD1. The CDR3 spans 15 residues. Germline values: CDR1 ENHRY, CDR2 SYGVKD. The junction had 4 bases not matched to a gene; V was cut back by 0 bases and J by 2 bases. CDR3 protein: CAISESTGAPYEQYF. DNA of the CDR3: TGTGCCATCAGTGAGTCCACAGGGGCCCCCTACGAGCAGTACTTC.

This chain's CDR3 is CASSPGPSGGQFF. CDR3 nucleotides: TGTGCCAGCAGCCCGGGGCCTAGCGGGGGGCAGTTCTTC. This chain joins TRBV7-2 and TRBJ2-1; 10 nucleotides agree with TRBD2. Germline lookup yields CDR1 SGHTA and CDR2 FQGNSA. The CDR3 is 13 amino acids. Losses at the gene ends were 5 bases for V and 12 bases for J; bases not matched to a gene: 7.

This clonotype has a single count. The chain links TRBV3-1 to TRBJ2-1; D remains ambiguous. Trimming took 0 bases from V and 9 from J, leaving 9 bases between them. The CDR3 sequence is 13 residues long. In germline, CDR1 is LGHDT, CDR2 YNNKEL (reference sequence). The CDR3 here is CASSQDVVIEQFF. Written as DNA, the CDR3 is TGTGCCAGCAGCCAAGATGTGGTTATTGAGCAGTTCTTC.

The rearrangement links TRBV20-1 to TRBJ2-5, with TRBD2 matching over 12 bases. Germline V gene lookup returns CDR1 DFQATT and CDR2 SNEGSKA (reference sequence). Trimming took 3 bases from V and 7 from J; bases not matched to a gene: 6. The CDR3 consists of 14 residues. CDR3 nucleotide sequence: TGCAGTGCTAGGACTAGCGGGGGAGGAGGGACCCAGTACTTC. Translating it yields CSARTSGGGGTQYF.

The chain couples TRBV12-3 or TRBV12-4 to TRBJ1-2, with D hard to call. V dropped 6 bases and J dropped 0 bases, with 11 bases sitting between them. The CDR3 runs 14 residues. In DNA form, the CDR3 reads TGTGCCAGCAGCCCCGATGGCTCTAACTATGGCTACACCTTC. Protein sequence: CASSPDGSNYGYTF.

V usage is TRBV2 and J usage is TRBJ1-6; D gene ambiguous. The CDR3 runs to 13 residues. V lost 6 bases and J 8 bases, leaving 11 bases between the germline ends. CDR1 is SNHLY and CDR2 is FYNNEI in the germline V gene. The CDR3 sequence: CASRGFVDSPLHF. CDR3 nucleotides: TGTGCCAGCAGGGGGTTTGTCGATTCACCCCTCCACTTT.

The gene calls are TRBV15 and TRBJ1-1; tentatively, D is TRBD1 (6 bases). Per the germline V gene, CDR1 is LNHNV and CDR2 is YYDKDF (reference sequence). The germline V and J ends were trimmed by 3 bases and 5 bases, with 13 bases remaining between them. The CDR3 contains 14 residues. In nucleotides, the CDR3 is TGTGCCACCAGCAGGATAGGGGGGTTGACTGAAGCTTTCTTT. It is translated as CATSRIGGLTEAFF.

The chain couples TRBV5-4 to TRBJ2-7; 8 bases agree with TRBD1. The CDR3 totals 15 residues. Trimming removed 4 bases from V and 0 bases from J; junction bases left unmatched: 6. Looked up from germline, CDR1 is SGHNT and CDR2 is YYREEE (reference sequence). CDR3 residues: CASSSRDRNSYEQYF. The CDR3 bases are TGTGCCAGCAGCAGCCGGGACAGGAACTCCTACGAGCAGTACTTC. Combining the CDR3 with reference TRBV5-4 and TRBJ2-7 gives the whole variable domain ETGVTQSPTHLIKTRGQQVTLRCSSQSGHNTVSWYQQALGQGPQFIFQYYREEENGRGNFPPRFSGLQFPNYSSELNVNALELDDSALYLCASSSRDRNSYEQYFGPGTRLTVT.

The V and J genes are TRBV7-2 and TRBJ2-5, with unresolved D. The CDR3 spans 16 residues. Deletions cut 1 base from V and 1 base from J, with 13 bases between. Germline CDR1 and CDR2: SGHTA and FQGNSA. CDR3 sequence (DNA): TGTGCCAGCAGCTTAGACGGCTTGATAGGCCAAGAGACCCAGTACTTC. It encodes CASSLDGLIGQETQYF.

The CDR3 spells CSVRTDLPRNTIYF. The DNA of the CDR3 is TGCAGCGTCAGGACAGATCTACCCCGAAACACCATATATTTT. The rearrangement joins TRBV29-1 to TRBJ1-3; weak D call: TRBD1 (6 bases). The CDR3 extends over 14 amino acids. Trimming shortened V by 6 bases and J by 5 bases, and 17 bases separated the two germline ends. CDR1 and CDR2 from the germline V gene are SQVTM and ANQGSEA.

The chain employs TRBV2 and TRBJ2-6; D tentatively reads TRBD1 or TRBD2 (6 bases each). This CDR3 has 18 amino acids. V shed 7 bases and J shed 4 bases, with 23 bases lying between them. The germline V gene encodes CDR1 SNHLY and CDR2 FYNNEI. The CDR3: CASTLGGQGPKGANVLTF. The CDR3 coding sequence is TGTGCCAGCACTCTAGGGGGGCAGGGTCCCAAAGGGGCCAACGTCCTGACTTTC.

The V call is TRBV7-2, the J call TRBJ2-5; 7 bases fit TRBD2. This CDR3 is built from 17 residues. Germline V lookup: CDR1 SGHTA, CDR2 FQGNSA. J gave up 0 bases and V 5 bases, and 12 bases lay outside the gene matches. CDR3 DNA sequence: TGTGCCAGCAGCCTCACGACGAGCGGGGTGTACCAAGAGACCCAGTACTTC. Translated: CASSLTTSGVYQETQYF.

The gene calls are TRBV5-1 and TRBJ2-5; D not certain. Germline V lookup: CDR1 SGHRS, CDR2 YFSETQ. This CDR3 is built from 17 residues. V was pared by 6 bases and J by 9 bases, with 30 bases between. CDR3 coding DNA: TGCGCCAGCAAAAGAGACCCGGAACCAGACCAGAAGAGACCCCAGTACTTC. This translates into CASKRDPEPDQKRPQYF.

This rearrangement joins TRBV15 to TRBJ2-5; possible D gene TRBD2, 5 bases. This CDR3 region has 15 residues. Trimming removed 0 bases from V and 3 bases from J, with 11 bases in between. Germline loops: CDR1 LNHNV, CDR2 YYDKDF (reference sequence). CDR3 nucleotide sequence: TGTGCCACCAGCAGAGATCCGGACGGGGAAGAGACCCAGTACTTC. It codes for CATSRDPDGEETQYF.

This chain connects TRBV29-1 to TRBJ2-1; possible D gene TRBD1, 5 bases. The CDR3 runs 13 residues. With 0 bases removed from V and 4 bases from J, the gap between germline ends came to 7 bases. The germline V gene encodes CDR1 SQVTM and CDR2 ANQGSEA. CDR3 in DNA: TGCAGCGTTGAAGATCCAGGGTACAATGAGCAGTTCTTC. It translates to CSVEDPGYNEQFF.